Described below is a single TCR beta chain sequence and its context. V trimming: 0 bases; J trimming: 5 bases; junction bases outside the gene matches: 16. The CDR3 is 19 residues long. CDR1 SGHKS and CDR2 YYEKEE come from the germline V gene (reference sequence). Data came from immunoSEQ multiplex PCR; TCRdb stores just in-frame clones and leaves some out. The table has around 130,000 clones, about 74% seen once. This sample is part of a study of blood T cell repertoires in COVID-19. In the study overall: Nucleic acid was either cDNA or gDNA, and it came from T cells, B-cell-depleted T cells, or PBMCs.

The chain uses TRBV5-5 and TRBJ1-1; 10 bases agree with TRBD1. Sequenced material: peripheral blood. The receptor was isolated from a human donor in a cohort sampled during active COVID-19. The CDR3 is CASSLVPGTGAARDTEAFF. CDR3 coding DNA: TGTGCCAGCAGCTTGGTTCCTGGGACAGGGGCTGCCAGGGATACTGAAGCTTTCTTT.